Below are 32 T cell receptor beta chains sequenced from a single sample in a study of Tregs in tolerant kidney transplant recipients. Clones were read by immunoSEQ multiplex PCR, and TCRdb kept only the in-frame ones, dropping some. This table holds 60,000 to 75,000 clones, 80% to 90% found once. Specimen: Tregs from blood, collected before the transplant. The receptor set was obtained from a human donor who received a combined kidney and bone marrow transplant.

The CDR3 bases are TGCGCCAGCAGCCTACAGGGGGGGAACACTGAAGCTTTCTTT. Its protein product is CASSLQGGNTEAFF. The V gene is TRBV4-1, the J gene TRBJ1-1, with 8 bases identical to TRBD1. The CDR3 length is 14 residues. V trimming: 4 bases; J trimming: 1 base; junction bases outside the gene matches: 2. The germline V gene encodes CDR1 MGHRA and CDR2 YSYEKL.

The table lists this clone with a count of one. The chain joins TRBV2 to TRBJ1-1; no firm D call. This CDR3 comprises 14 residues. The V gene lost 7 bases and the J gene lost 1 base, with 13 bases spanning the gap. Germline CDR1 and CDR2: SNHLY and FYNNEI. The CDR3 loop is CASTVMRWNTEAFF. DNA for the CDR3: TGTGCCAGCACCGTAATGCGGTGGAACACTGAAGCTTTCTTT.

This clone was recorded once. The chain combines TRBV30 with TRBJ2-7, with D uncertain. Trimming took off 0 bases at V and 2 bases at J, with 11 bases between the two ends. The CDR3 totals 14 residues. Germline loops: CDR1 GTSNPN, CDR2 SVGIG (reference sequence). The CDR3 DNA follows: TGTGCCTGGAGTGTAAAACAGCGAACCTACGAGCAGTACTTC. Translation gives CAWSVKQRTYEQYF. The whole variable domain, remainder taken from reference TRBV30 and TRBJ2-7, is SQTIHQWPATLVQPVGSPLSLECTVEGTSNPNLYWYRQAAGRGLQLLFYSVGIGQISSEVPQNLSASRPQDRQFILSSKKLLLSDSGFYLCAWSVKQRTYEQYFGPGTRLTVT.

This clone has just a few counts. The J gene is TRBJ2-7, the V gene TRBV7-2; D might be TRBD1 or TRBD2, each matching 5 bases. Germline V gives CDR1 SGHTA, CDR2 FQGNSA. CDR3 size: 12 residues. V gave up 3 bases and J gave up 9 bases, with 12 bases separating them. This chain's CDR3 is CASSFPPGPQYF. The CDR3 DNA follows: TGTGCCAGCAGCTTCCCACCGGGACCGCAGTACTTC.

The genes are TRBV7-8 and TRBJ1-2; no definite D call. Between the trimmed V and J ends, which lost 0 bases and 2 bases, there was a span of 10 bases. From germline, CDR1 is SGHVS and CDR2 FQNEAQ. There are 15 residues in the CDR3. The CDR3 coding sequence is TGTGCCAGCAGCTTAGCGCCGGAGGGCAACTATGGCTACACCTTC. This encodes CASSLAPEGNYGYTF.

This chain joins TRBV25-1 and TRBJ2-2, with unresolved D. The CDR3 totals 15 residues. Per the germline V gene, CDR1 is MGHDK and CDR2 is SYGVNS. The germline V and J ends were trimmed by 1 base and 3 bases, with 9 bases remaining between them. CDR3 amino acids: CASSEWWADTGELFF. Here the CDR3 DNA reads TGTGCCAGCAGTGAATGGTGGGCTGACACCGGGGAGCTGTTTTTT. The variable domain in full, with the rest retrieved from reference TRBV25-1 and TRBJ2-2, is EADIYQTPRYLVIGTGKKITLECSQTMGHDKMYWYQQDPGMELHLIHYSYGVNSTEKGDLSSESTVSRIRTEHFPLTLESARPSHTSQYLCASSEWWADTGELFFGEGSRLTVL.

The rearrangement uses TRBV30 and TRBJ2-3, with no clear D. The V end lost 5 bases, the J end lost 0 bases, and 9 bases lay between the germline ends. Germline CDR1 reads GTSNPN; CDR2 reads SVGIG (reference sequence). CDR3 length equals 13 residues. CDR3 coding DNA: TGTGCCTGGGGGCACCAAAGCACAGATACGCAGTATTTT. Its protein is CAWGHQSTDTQYF.

This clone was recorded only once. The J gene is TRBJ1-3, the V gene TRBV5-1; D may be TRBD1 (6 bases). The CDR3 runs 15 residues. Germline CDR1 and CDR2: SGHRS and YFSETQ. The germline V and J ends were trimmed by 0 bases and 8 bases, with 15 bases remaining between them. In DNA, the CDR3 is TGCGCCAGCAGCTTGGGCGAGGGGGAAGTAGACACCATATATTTT. This gives the protein CASSLGEGEVDTIYF.

The rearrangement links TRBV5-5 to TRBJ1-3; 8 bases line up with TRBD1. The CDR3 runs to 13 residues. V lost 5 bases and J lost 7; bases outside the gene matches: 5. CDR1 is SGHKS and CDR2 is YYEKEE in the germline V gene (reference sequence). CDR3: CASSSDRANTIYF. As DNA, the CDR3 is TGTGCCAGCAGTTCGGACAGGGCGAACACCATATATTTT.

The rearrangement uses TRBV27 and TRBJ1-2; D gene unclear. With 8 bases removed from V and 7 bases from J, the gap between germline ends came to 14 bases. The germline V gene encodes CDR1 MNHEY and CDR2 SMNVEV (reference sequence). The CDR3 consists of 12 residues. The CDR3 spells CASRTLNSGYTF. Here the CDR3 DNA reads TGTGCCAGCCGGACGTTAAATAGTGGCTACACCTTC.

This clone was recorded once. The CDR3 coding sequence is TGTGCCAGCTCACCCCGGGAGAGCGAGCAGTACTTC. Translating gives CASSPRESEQYF. The V call is TRBV18, the J call TRBJ2-7; a possible D gene is TRBD2 (6 bases). V lost 3 bases, J lost 6 bases, and 9 bases lay in between. The CDR3 is 12 amino acids. CDR1 KGHSH and CDR2 LQKENI come from the germline V gene.

The chain carries TRBV5-5 and TRBJ1-2; D not certain. CDR3 size: 15 residues. Germline V gene sequence: CDR1 SGHKS, CDR2 YYEKEE (reference sequence). V lost 0 bases to trimming and J lost 6 bases, with 15 bases between them. The CDR3 sequence is CASSLEGKVNNGYTF. The CDR3 DNA reads as TGTGCCAGCAGCTTGGAGGGCAAGGTAAACAATGGCTACACCTTC.

The CDR3 DNA reads TGTGCCAGCAGCCCGAGAAGGGCAGTAGTTATGGAGACCCAGTACTTC. It is translated as CASSPRRAVVMETQYF. The chain is built from TRBV2 and TRBJ2-5; no firm D call. The CDR3 is made up of 16 amino acids. CDR1 is SNHLY, CDR2 FYNNEI, per germline. V was trimmed by 6 bases and J by 5 bases, leaving 22 bases between them.

The count of this clone is one. This sequence joins TRBV7-9 and TRBJ2-2; D gene ambiguous. The CDR3 covers 16 residues. CDR1 is SEHNR, CDR2 FQNEAQ, per germline (reference sequence). The V end lost 4 bases, the J end lost 4 bases, and 16 bases lay between the germline ends. CDR3 amino acids: CASSSGIPATTGELFF. As DNA, the CDR3 is TGTGCCAGCAGCTCCGGAATCCCGGCCACCACCGGGGAGCTGTTTTTT. Together with reference TRBV7-9 and TRBJ2-2, the CDR3 gives the full variable domain: DTGVSQNPRHKITKRGQNVTFRCDPISEHNRLYWYRQTLGQGPEFLTYFQNEAQLEKSRLLSDRFSAERPKGSFSTLEIQRTEQGDSAMYLCASSSGIPATTGELFFGEGSRLTVL.

This chain links TRBV7-2 with TRBJ1-3; D gene unclear. CDR3 size: 13 residues. Trimming removed 6 bases at V and 0 bases at J, with 6 bases between. Germline values: CDR1 SGHTA, CDR2 FQGNSA. CDR3 protein: CASRRSSGNTIYF. As DNA, the CDR3 is TGTGCCAGCAGAAGAAGCTCTGGAAACACCATATATTTT.

CDR3 sequence reads: CASSSGGDQPQHF. CDR3 sequence (DNA): TGTGCCAGCAGCTCAGGGGGAGATCAGCCCCAGCATTTT. The rearrangement joins TRBV7-6 to TRBJ1-5, with 7 bases matching TRBD1. CDR1 is SGHVS, CDR2 FNYEAQ, per germline. The CDR3 covers 13 residues. Trimming at V came to 4 bases and at J to 5 bases, leaving 2 bases not matched to a gene.

The chain recombines TRBV11-3 with TRBJ2-5; the match to TRBD2 covers 11 bases. The CDR3 has 16 amino acids. Losses at the gene ends were 5 bases for V and 5 bases for J; bases not matched to a gene: 10. The V gene's germline CDR1 is SGHNT and CDR2 YENEEA. The CDR3 coding sequence is TGTGCCAGCAGCCCGGGGACTAGCGGCCTGTGGGAGACCCAGTACTTC. As protein: CASSPGTSGLWETQYF.

The chain recombines TRBV7-9 with TRBJ1-1; D ambiguous. CDR1 SEHNR and CDR2 FQNEAQ come from the germline V gene (reference sequence). With 4 bases removed from V and 2 bases from J, the gap between germline ends came to 5 bases. The CDR3 runs to 12 residues. The CDR3 protein is CASSSKNTEAFF. CDR3 coding DNA: TGTGCCAGCAGCTCCAAAAACACTGAAGCTTTCTTT. Full variable domain (remainder filled in from reference TRBV7-9 and TRBJ1-1): DTGVSQNPRHKITKRGQNVTFRCDPISEHNRLYWYRQTLGQGPEFLTYFQNEAQLEKSRLLSDRFSAERPKGSFSTLEIQRTEQGDSAMYLCASSSKNTEAFFGQGTRLTVV.

V and J are TRBV5-1 and TRBJ2-7; D uncertain. V lost 0 bases and J 3 bases, leaving 7 bases between the germline ends. The CDR3 has 13 amino acids. The germline gives CDR1 SGHRS, CDR2 YFSETQ. The CDR3, as DNA: TGCGCCAGCAGCTTGGAAGGTTTCTACGAGCAGTACTTC. Its translation is CASSLEGFYEQYF. Based on the CDR3 plus reference TRBV5-1 and TRBJ2-7, the full variable domain is KAGVTQTPRYLIKTRGQQVTLSCSPISGHRSVSWYQQTPGQGLQFLFEYFSETQRNKGNFPGRFSGRQFSNSRSEMNVSTLELGDSALYLCASSLEGFYEQYFGPGTRLTVT.

The chain has TRBV13 and TRBJ1-2, with D possibly TRBD1 on 6 matching bases. The CDR3 spans 16 residues. With 5 bases removed from V and 0 bases from J, the gap between germline ends came to 16 bases. Germline V lookup: CDR1 PRHDT, CDR2 FYEKMQ (reference sequence). The CDR3 reads CASSRSLGQSNYGYTF. The DNA for the CDR3 is TGTGCCAGCAGCCGGTCCCTTGGACAGTCTAACTATGGCTACACCTTC.

J is TRBJ2-1 and V is TRBV5-4, with D maybe TRBD2 (6 bases). Per the germline V gene, CDR1 is SGHNT and CDR2 is YYREEE (reference sequence). Trimming took off 0 bases at V and 0 bases at J, with 7 bases between the two ends. CDR3 length equals 15 residues. The CDR3 here is CASSLAGSSYNEQFF. As DNA, the CDR3 is TGTGCCAGCAGCTTGGCCGGGAGCTCCTACAATGAGCAGTTCTTC.

The chain recombines TRBV20-1 with TRBJ1-1; D unclear. Germline CDR1 is DFQATT and CDR2 is SNEGSKA (reference sequence). Trimming pared 6 bases from V and 8 bases from J, leaving 13 bases between. The CDR3 is made up of 11 amino acids. Here the CDR3 reads CSALSGGEAFF. As DNA, the CDR3 is TGCAGTGCCTTGAGCGGAGGGGAAGCTTTCTTT.

The gene calls are TRBV5-1 and TRBJ2-1, with 11 bases aligning to TRBD1. CDR1 and CDR2 from the germline V gene are SGHRS and YFSETQ. Trimming took 4 bases from V and 8 from J; bases not matched to a gene: 8. The CDR3 loop spans 15 amino acids. The CDR3 bases are TGCGCCAGCAGCGCAGGACAGGGGGCTACCGATGAGCAGTTCTTC. Encoded protein: CASSAGQGATDEQFF.

The CDR3 sequence: CASSPDGSYGYTF. The DNA of the CDR3 is TGTGCCAGCAGCCCGGATGGATCCTATGGCTACACCTTC. The chain is built from TRBV5-5 and TRBJ1-2; no clear D gene. The CDR3 length is 13 residues. V lost 4 bases to trimming and J lost 4 bases, with 11 bases between them. Germline V lookup: CDR1 SGHKS, CDR2 YYEKEE (reference sequence). The full variable domain, rest sourced from reference TRBV5-5 and TRBJ1-2, is DAGVTQSPTHLIKTRGQQVTLRCSPISGHKSVSWYQQVLGQGPQFIFQYYEKEERGRGNFPDRFSARQFPNYSSELNVNALLLGDSALYLCASSPDGSYGYTFGSGTRLTVV.

The chain is built from TRBV6-1 and TRBJ2-3, with a weak D call TRBD2 (6 bases). CDR3 length: 17 amino acids. V lost 3 bases to trimming and J lost 1 base, with 17 bases between them. Germline values: CDR1 MNHNS, CDR2 SASEGT. The CDR3 coding sequence is TGTGCCAGCAGTGAGCCCTGGGAGCGGGTGGGCACAGATACGCAGTATTTT. Its protein is CASSEPWERVGTDTQYF.

This chain uses TRBV9 with TRBJ2-3; D gene ambiguous. Germline V gene data show CDR1 as SGDLS and CDR2 as YYNGEE. The V and J ends lost 0 bases and 1 base respectively, with 9 bases between them. The CDR3 extends over 15 amino acids. CDR3 sequence (DNA): TGTGCCAGCAGCGTAGAGGGTCTTGGCACAGATACGCAGTATTTT. Translation: CASSVEGLGTDTQYF.

The V call is TRBV7-2, the J call TRBJ2-1; a possible D gene is TRBD2 (7 bases). The CDR3 loop spans 14 amino acids. Between the trimmed V and J ends, which lost 1 base and 9 bases, there was a span of 13 bases. Per the germline V gene, CDR1 is SGHTA and CDR2 is FQGNSA. DNA for the CDR3: TGTGCCAGCAGCTTAGTGGGGGGGCCAAGTGAGCAGTTCTTC. It codes for CASSLVGGPSEQFF.

Concerning this clone: Compared with germline, one end of the junction differs, possibly owing to a read error. The rearrangement links TRBV6-6 to TRBJ2-5, with D unresolved. Germline CDR1 is MNHNY and CDR2 is SVGAGI (reference sequence). This CDR3 has 11 amino acids. This CDR3 is CASGYVETQYF. The CDR3 DNA sequence: TGTGCCAGCGGTTACGTAGAGACCCAGTACTTC.

The chain couples TRBV28 to TRBJ2-3, with 13 bases fitting TRBD2. Trimming removed 6 bases from V and 14 bases from J; junction bases left unmatched: 11. CDR1 is MDHEN, CDR2 SYDVKM, per germline. This CDR3 region has 14 residues. Here the CDR3 reads CASRGTSGVGYPYF. CDR3 DNA sequence: TGTGCCAGCAGGGGGACTAGCGGGGTTGGGTATCCGTATTTT.

This chain uses TRBV9 with TRBJ2-1, with 7 positions matching TRBD2. The CDR3 sequence is 15 residues long. Looked up from germline, CDR1 is SGDLS and CDR2 is YYNGEE. Trimming took 4 bases from V and 8 from J; bases not matched to a gene: 12. The CDR3 sequence is CASSPMGGRGDEQFF. CDR3 in DNA: TGTGCCAGCAGCCCCATGGGCGGGAGAGGCGATGAGCAGTTCTTC.

This chain connects TRBV28 to TRBJ2-3; perhaps TRBD2 as D (5 bases). V lost 6 bases and J 1 base, leaving 11 bases between the germline ends. The CDR3 length is 14 residues. The germline V gene has CDR1 MDHEN and CDR2 SYDVKM. The CDR3 DNA reads as TGTGCCAGCAGCCCCCGGGGAGGCACAGATACGCAGTATTTT. Translating it yields CASSPRGGTDTQYF.

V and J are TRBV2 and TRBJ2-7, with 7 bases matching TRBD1. The CDR3 has 15 amino acids. Germline CDR1 SNHLY, CDR2 FYNNEI. V was clipped by 6 bases and J by 2 bases; unmatched bases: 10. The DNA of the CDR3 is TGTGCCAGCAGAGGACGACAGGGACGAGCCTACGAGCAGTACTTC. Protein product: CASRGRQGRAYEQYF.